This TCR beta chain was sequenced in a study of blood T cell repertoires in COVID-19. Across the whole study: The United States, Italy and Spain provided the acute and convalescent COVID-19 samples. Sources were T cells, B-cell-depleted T cells, or PBMCs; the material itself was cDNA or gDNA.

CDR1 is MNHEY, CDR2 SVGAGI, per germline. The junction had 4 bases not matched to a gene; V was cut back by 4 bases and J by 4 bases. This CDR3 contains 14 residues. This clone was counted once. As processed by the authors: The authors estimated nucleated cell counts from reference gene primer amplification. The data were produced by immunoSEQ multiplex PCR, yet TCRdb's version contains in-frame clones alone and is incomplete. Clone size and the V and J calls come from that table; the DNA yielded D and trimming. The repertoire holds 98,000 or so clones, with 80% to 90% as singletons. This clonotype was sampled from a man aged 55 to 70 with acute or convalescent COVID-19. The rearrangement links TRBV6-5 to TRBJ1-1; 9 nucleotides line up with TRBD1. The sample taken for sequencing was peripheral blood. The CDR3 reads CASSWDRDSTEAFF. In DNA form, the CDR3 reads TGTGCCAGCAGTTGGGACAGGGATTCCACTGAAGCTTTCTTT.